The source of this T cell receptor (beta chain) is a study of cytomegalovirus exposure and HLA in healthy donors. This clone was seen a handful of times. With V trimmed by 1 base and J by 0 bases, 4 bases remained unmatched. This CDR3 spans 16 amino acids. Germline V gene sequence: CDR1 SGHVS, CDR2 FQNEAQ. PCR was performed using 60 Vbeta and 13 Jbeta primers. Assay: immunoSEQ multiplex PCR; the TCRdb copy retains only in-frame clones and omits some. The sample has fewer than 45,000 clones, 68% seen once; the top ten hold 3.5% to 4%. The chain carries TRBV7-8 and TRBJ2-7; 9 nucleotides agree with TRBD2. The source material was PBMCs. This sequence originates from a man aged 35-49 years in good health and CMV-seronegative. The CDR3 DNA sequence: TGTGCCAGCAGCTTAGTAGCGGGGGCCAACTCCTACGAGCAGTACTTC. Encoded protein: CASSLVAGANSYEQYF.